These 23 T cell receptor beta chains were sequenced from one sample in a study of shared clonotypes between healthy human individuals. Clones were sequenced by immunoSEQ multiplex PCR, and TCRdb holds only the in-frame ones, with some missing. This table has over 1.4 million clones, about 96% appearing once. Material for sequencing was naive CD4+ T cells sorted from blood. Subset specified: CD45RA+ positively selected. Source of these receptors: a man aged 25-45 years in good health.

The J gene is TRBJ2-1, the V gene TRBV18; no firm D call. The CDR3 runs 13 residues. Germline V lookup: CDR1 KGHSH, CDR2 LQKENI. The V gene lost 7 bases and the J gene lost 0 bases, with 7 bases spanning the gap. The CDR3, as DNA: TGTGCCAGCTTGGAGAGCTCCTACAATGAGCAGTTCTTC. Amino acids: CASLESSYNEQFF.

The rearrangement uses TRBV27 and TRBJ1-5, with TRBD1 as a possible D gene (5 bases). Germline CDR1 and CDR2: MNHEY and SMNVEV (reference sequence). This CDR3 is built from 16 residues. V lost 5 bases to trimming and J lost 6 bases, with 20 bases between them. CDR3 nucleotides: TGTGCCAGCAGTCCGATGGGCCGGACATGGGGTCAGCCCCAGCATTTT. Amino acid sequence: CASSPMGRTWGQPQHF.

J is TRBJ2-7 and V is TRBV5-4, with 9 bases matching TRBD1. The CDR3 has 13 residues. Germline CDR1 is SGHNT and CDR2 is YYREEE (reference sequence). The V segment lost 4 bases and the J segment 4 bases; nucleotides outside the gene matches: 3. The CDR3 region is CASSPDRGYEQYF. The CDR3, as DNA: TGTGCCAGCAGCCCGGACAGGGGATACGAGCAGTACTTC.

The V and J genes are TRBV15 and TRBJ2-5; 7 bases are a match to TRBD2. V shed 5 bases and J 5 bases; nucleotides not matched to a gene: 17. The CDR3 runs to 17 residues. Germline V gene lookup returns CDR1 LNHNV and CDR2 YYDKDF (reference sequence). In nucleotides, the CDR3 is TGTGCCACCAGCGATCCGACGTTCGCGGGAGCGGGGGAGACCCAGTACTTC. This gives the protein CATSDPTFAGAGETQYF. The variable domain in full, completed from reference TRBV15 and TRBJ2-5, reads DAMVIQNPRYQVTQFGKPVTLSCSQTLNHNVMYWYQQKSSQAPKLLFHYYDKDFNNEADTPDNFQSRRPNTSFCFLDIRSPGLGDTAMYLCATSDPTFAGAGETQYFGPGTRLLVL.

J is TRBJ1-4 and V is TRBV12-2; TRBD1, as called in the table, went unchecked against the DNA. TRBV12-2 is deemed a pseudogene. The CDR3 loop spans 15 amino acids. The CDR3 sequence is CASRFKGARGEKLFF. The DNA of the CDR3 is TGTGCAAGTCGCTTTAAGGGGGCTAGAGGAGAAAAACTGTTTTTT.

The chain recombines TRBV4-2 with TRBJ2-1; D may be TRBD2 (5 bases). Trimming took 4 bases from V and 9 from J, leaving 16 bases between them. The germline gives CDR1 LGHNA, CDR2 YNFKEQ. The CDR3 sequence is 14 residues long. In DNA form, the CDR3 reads TGTGCCAGCAGCCCATCTAGACTAACCACTGAGCAGTTCTTC. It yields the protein CASSPSRLTTEQFF.

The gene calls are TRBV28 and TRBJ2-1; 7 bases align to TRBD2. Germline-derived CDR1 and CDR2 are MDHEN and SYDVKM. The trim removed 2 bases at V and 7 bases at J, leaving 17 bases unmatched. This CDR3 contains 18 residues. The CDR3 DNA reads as TGTGCCAGCAGTTTACTCCAGCACGGGAGGCAACGTTTAAATGAGCAGTTCTTC. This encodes CASSLLQHGRQRLNEQFF.

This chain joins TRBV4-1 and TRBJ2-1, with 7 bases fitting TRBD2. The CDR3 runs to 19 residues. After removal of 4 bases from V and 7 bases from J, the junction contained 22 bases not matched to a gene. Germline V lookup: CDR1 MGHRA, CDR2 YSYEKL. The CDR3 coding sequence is TGCGCCAGCAGCCTATCCTACCTTGGGGCTAGCGGAGGCGCAAATGAGCAGTTCTTC. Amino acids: CASSLSYLGASGGANEQFF.

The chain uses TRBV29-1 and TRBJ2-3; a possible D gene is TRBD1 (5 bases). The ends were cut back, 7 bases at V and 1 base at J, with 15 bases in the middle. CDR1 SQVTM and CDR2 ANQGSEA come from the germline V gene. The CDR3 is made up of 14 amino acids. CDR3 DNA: TGCAGCGCTAACTCAGGGTGGCGCACAGATACGCAGTATTTT. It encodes CSANSGWRTDTQYF.

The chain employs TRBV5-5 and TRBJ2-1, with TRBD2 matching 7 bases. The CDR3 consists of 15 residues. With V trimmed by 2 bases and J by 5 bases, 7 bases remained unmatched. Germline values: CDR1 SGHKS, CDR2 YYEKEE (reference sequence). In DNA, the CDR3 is TGTGCCAGCAGCTTTGGGCGGGAGCCCCACAATGAGCAGTTCTTC. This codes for CASSFGREPHNEQFF.

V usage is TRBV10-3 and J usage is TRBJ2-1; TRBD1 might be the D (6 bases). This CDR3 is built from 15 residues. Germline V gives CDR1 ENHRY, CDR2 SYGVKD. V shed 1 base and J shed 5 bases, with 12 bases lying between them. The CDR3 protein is CAISELGQPNNEQFF. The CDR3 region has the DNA TGTGCCATCAGTGAGTTGGGACAACCTAACAATGAGCAGTTCTTC.

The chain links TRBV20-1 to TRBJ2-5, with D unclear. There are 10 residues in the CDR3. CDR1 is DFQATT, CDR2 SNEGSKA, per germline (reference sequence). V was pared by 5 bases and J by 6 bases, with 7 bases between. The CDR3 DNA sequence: TGCAGTGCTCGGCCGAAGACCCAGTACTTC. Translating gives CSARPKTQYF.

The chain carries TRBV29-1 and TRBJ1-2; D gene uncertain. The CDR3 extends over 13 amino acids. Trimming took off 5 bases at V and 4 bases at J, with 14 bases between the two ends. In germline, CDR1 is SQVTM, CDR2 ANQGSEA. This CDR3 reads CSVKAERIYGYTF. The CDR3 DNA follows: TGCAGCGTTAAGGCAGAGAGAATCTATGGCTACACCTTC.

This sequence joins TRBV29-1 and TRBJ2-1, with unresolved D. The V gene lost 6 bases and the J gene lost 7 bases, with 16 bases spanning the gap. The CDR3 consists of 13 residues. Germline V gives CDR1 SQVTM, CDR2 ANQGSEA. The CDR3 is CSVIRLPGNEQFF. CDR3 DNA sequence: TGCAGCGTGATACGTTTGCCCGGGAATGAGCAGTTCTTC.

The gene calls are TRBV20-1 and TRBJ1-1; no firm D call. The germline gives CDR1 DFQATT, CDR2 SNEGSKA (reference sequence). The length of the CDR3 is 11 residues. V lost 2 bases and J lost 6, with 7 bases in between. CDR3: CSARSQAEAFF. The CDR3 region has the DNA TGCAGTGCTAGAAGTCAAGCTGAAGCTTTCTTT.

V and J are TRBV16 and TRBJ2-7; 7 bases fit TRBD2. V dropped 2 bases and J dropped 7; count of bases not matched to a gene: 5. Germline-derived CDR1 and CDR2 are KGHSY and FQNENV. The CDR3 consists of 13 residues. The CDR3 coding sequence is TGTGCCAGCAGCCAAACCAGGGAGGGAGAGCAGTACTTC. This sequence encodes CASSQTREGEQYF.

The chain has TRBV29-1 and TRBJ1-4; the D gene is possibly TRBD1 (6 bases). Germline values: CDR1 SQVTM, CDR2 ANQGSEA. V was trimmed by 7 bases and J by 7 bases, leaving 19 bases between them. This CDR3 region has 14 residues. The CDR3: CSGGPGAQSEKLFF. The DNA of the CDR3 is TGCAGCGGTGGACCAGGGGCCCAAAGTGAAAAACTGTTTTTT.

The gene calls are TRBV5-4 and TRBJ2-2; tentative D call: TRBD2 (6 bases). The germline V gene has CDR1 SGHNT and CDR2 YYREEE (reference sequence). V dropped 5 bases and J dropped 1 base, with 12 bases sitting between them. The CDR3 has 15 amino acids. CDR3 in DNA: TGTGCCAGCAGTCCCGGACTAAAGAACACCGGGGAGCTGTTTTTT. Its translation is CASSPGLKNTGELFF.

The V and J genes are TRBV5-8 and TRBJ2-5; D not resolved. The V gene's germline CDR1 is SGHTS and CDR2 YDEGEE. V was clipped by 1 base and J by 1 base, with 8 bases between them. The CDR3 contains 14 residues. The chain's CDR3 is CASSLLGSQETQYF. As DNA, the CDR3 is TGTGCCAGCAGCTTGCTCGGCAGCCAAGAGACCCAGTACTTC.

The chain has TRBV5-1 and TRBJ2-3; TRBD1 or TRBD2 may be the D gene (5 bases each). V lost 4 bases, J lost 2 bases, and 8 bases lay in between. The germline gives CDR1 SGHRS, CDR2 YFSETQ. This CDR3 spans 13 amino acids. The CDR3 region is CASSRDPTDTQYF. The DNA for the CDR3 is TGCGCCAGCAGCCGGGACCCCACAGATACGCAGTATTTT.

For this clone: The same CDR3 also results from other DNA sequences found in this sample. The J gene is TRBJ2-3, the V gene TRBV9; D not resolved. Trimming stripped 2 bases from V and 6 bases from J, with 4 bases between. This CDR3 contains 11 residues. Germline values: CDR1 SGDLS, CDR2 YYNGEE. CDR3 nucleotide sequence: TGTGCCAGCAGCGTTGGGGATACGCAGTATTTT. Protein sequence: CASSVGDTQYF.

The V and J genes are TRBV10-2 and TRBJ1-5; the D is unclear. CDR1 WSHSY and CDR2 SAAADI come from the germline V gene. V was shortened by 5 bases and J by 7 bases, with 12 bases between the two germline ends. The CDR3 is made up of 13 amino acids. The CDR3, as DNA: TGCGCCAGCAGTCGGACCGGCTGGCAGCCCCAGCATTTT. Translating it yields CASSRTGWQPQHF.

CDR3 coding DNA: TGTGCCAGCAGCATTTTCCAGGTGGTGAGTGAGCAGTTCTTC. This sequence encodes CASSIFQVVSEQFF. The chain employs TRBV28 and TRBJ2-1, with no clear D. The CDR3 totals 14 residues. From germline, CDR1 is MDHEN and CDR2 SYDVKM. Trimming left V 6 bases short and J 9 bases short, with 18 bases between.